Below, 22 T cell receptor beta chains from the same sample are listed, as sequenced in a study of T cell repertoires in cytomegalovirus infection. TCRdb analysed the reads with MiXCR anew, one entry per CDR3 protein. The sample yields about 770,000 distinct CDR3 sequences, almost 30% seen once. No antigen has been assigned to these receptors. The specimen was cultured CD8+ T cells from PBMCs, collected from culture after CMV antigen stimulation. Receptors originate from a human donor in good health (CMV status not recorded). Some clones in this sample may be carry-over from other donors' samples.

The V call is TRBV14, the J call TRBJ2-1; TRBD2 might be the D (6 bases). Trimming stripped 4 bases from V and 7 bases from J, with 14 bases between. The CDR3 is made up of 14 amino acids. Germline V lookup: CDR1 SGHDN, CDR2 FVKESK. Here the CDR3 reads CASSLRGTWNEQFF. CDR3 sequence (DNA): TGTGCCAGCAGCCTCCGGGGGACCTGGAATGAGCAGTTCTTC.

This clonotype was seen only a few times. The chain is built from TRBV20-1 and TRBJ1-2; D ambiguous. Trimming pared 4 bases from V and 4 bases from J, leaving 13 bases between. Germline CDR1 is DFQATT and CDR2 is SNEGSKA (reference sequence). The CDR3 extends over 13 amino acids. The CDR3 spells CSAIGFNIYGYTF. The CDR3 DNA reads TGCAGTGCTATAGGGTTTAATATCTATGGCTACACCTTC.

V gene TRBV19 combines with J gene TRBJ2-7, with TRBD1 matching 9 bases. The germline V gene has CDR1 LNHDA and CDR2 SQIVND (reference sequence). The trim removed 10 bases at V and 1 base at J, leaving 2 bases unmatched. CDR3 length equals 12 residues. The CDR3 region has the DNA TGTGCCACCGGGACAGGGTCCTACGAGCAGTACTTC. Translating gives CATGTGSYEQYF. Together with reference TRBV19 and TRBJ2-7, the CDR3 gives the full variable domain: DGGITQSPKYLFRKEGQNVTLSCEQNLNHDAMYWYRQDPGQGLRLIYYSQIVNDFQKGDIAEGYSVSREKKESFPLTVTSAQKNPTAFYLCATGTGSYEQYFGPGTRLTVT.

This chain links TRBV12-5 with TRBJ2-3, with 7 bases aligning to TRBD1. The CDR3 loop spans 16 amino acids. The J segment lost 2 bases and the V segment lost 3 bases, leaving 8 bases of the junction unmatched. The V gene's germline CDR1 is LGHNT and CDR2 FRNRAP. The CDR3 reads CASGFGTATLTDTQYF. Here the CDR3 DNA reads TGTGCTAGTGGTTTTGGGACAGCCACACTCACAGATACGCAGTATTTT.

This clonotype was detected many times. This sequence joins TRBV7-3 and TRBJ1-6; 7 bases are a match to TRBD1. The V segment lost 2 bases and the J segment 9 bases; nucleotides outside the gene matches: 4. The CDR3 length is 14 residues. CDR1 SGHTA and CDR2 FQGTGA come from the germline V gene. The CDR3 reads CASSLQGELSPLHF. CDR3 coding DNA: TGTGCCAGCAGCTTACAGGGGGAGCTTTCACCCCTCCACTTT.

Regarding this clonotype: This sequence may be a read error, since a much larger clone differs from it by one base. This rearrangement joins TRBV7-6 to TRBJ2-2; 10 bases are a match to TRBD1. Germline CDR1 SGHVS, CDR2 FNYEAQ. This CDR3 is 16 amino acids long. The CDR3 is CASSLSGTGVTGVLFF. The DNA of the CDR3 is TGTGCCAGCAGCTTATCCGGGACAGGGGTCACCGGGGTGCTGTTTTTT.

This clonotype was seen repeatedly, ten times or more. This chain uses TRBV6-2 or TRBV6-3 with TRBJ2-1; TRBD1 agrees at 7 bases. Per the germline V gene, CDR1 is MNHEY and CDR2 is SVGEGT. V shed 8 bases, J shed 2 bases, and the junction held 3 bases outside the gene matches. CDR3 length: 13 residues. CDR3 residues: CASAGTAYNEQFF. The CDR3, as DNA: TGTGCCAGCGCAGGGACAGCCTACAATGAGCAGTTCTTC.

This chain uses TRBV6-1 with TRBJ2-3, with 7 nucleotides matching TRBD1. Trimming removed 6 bases from V and 8 bases from J; junction bases left unmatched: 2. CDR3 length: 11 residues. CDR1 and CDR2 from the germline V gene are MNHNS and SASEGT. The DNA of the CDR3 is TGTGCCAGCAGCAACAGGGGTACGCAGTATTTT. Its protein is CASSNRGTQYF.

The V gene is TRBV12-5, the J gene TRBJ2-2; TRBD1 matches at 9 bases. Per germline, CDR1 LGHNT and CDR2 FRNRAP. V gave up 3 bases and J gave up 1 base; unmatched junction bases: 12. This CDR3 has 19 residues. The CDR3 region is CASGFGITGGAGNTGELFF. For the CDR3, the DNA is TGTGCTAGTGGTTTTGGTATTACAGGGGGCGCAGGGAACACCGGGGAGCTGTTTTTT.

This clonotype was detected a few times. J is TRBJ1-1 and V is TRBV19; tentatively, D is TRBD1 (5 bases). Germline V gene sequence: CDR1 LNHDA, CDR2 SQIVND (reference sequence). CDR3 length: 14 residues. Deletions cut 10 bases from V and 1 base from J, with 16 bases between. In nucleotides, the CDR3 is TGTGCCACAAAGCAGGGAACGGGGAACACTGAAGCTTTCTTT. Its translation: CATKQGTGNTEAFF.

The sample holds one count of this clonotype. This sequence joins TRBV20-1 and TRBJ2-7, with D possibly TRBD1 on 5 matching bases. The CDR3 is 14 amino acids. The germline V gene has CDR1 DFQATT and CDR2 SNEGSKA (reference sequence). Trimming removed 5 bases from V and 0 bases from J, with 14 bases in between. CDR3 nucleotides: TGCAGTGCTGCTTACAGGTCCCGCTCCTACGAGCAGTACGTC. Encoded protein: CSAAYRSRSYEQYV.

The chain uses TRBV19 and TRBJ1-1; D uncertain. CDR1 is LNHDA, CDR2 SQIVND, per germline (reference sequence). Trimming pared 5 bases from V and 0 bases from J, leaving 10 bases between. This CDR3 has 14 amino acids. The CDR3 sequence is CASSFQTLNTEAFF. The CDR3 DNA reads TGTGCCAGTAGTTTCCAGACTTTGAACACTGAAGCTTTCTTT. Full variable domain (missing parts from reference TRBV19 and TRBJ1-1): DGGITQSPKYLFRKEGQNVTLSCEQNLNHDAMYWYRQDPGQGLRLIYYSQIVNDFQKGDIAEGYSVSREKKESFPLTVTSAQKNPTAFYLCASSFQTLNTEAFFGQGTRLTVV.

The genes are TRBV5-1 and TRBJ2-1, with TRBD2 matching over 11 bases. From germline, CDR1 is SGHRS and CDR2 YFSETQ. J gave up 2 bases and V 5 bases, and 3 bases lay outside the gene matches. This CDR3 region has 15 residues. Written as DNA, the CDR3 is TGCGCCAGCAGAGTAGCGGGGGGGCCCTACAATGAGCAGTTCTTC. Protein: CASRVAGGPYNEQFF.

The J gene is TRBJ1-2, the V gene TRBV11-2; a weak D match, TRBD1 (5 bases). From germline, CDR1 is SGHAT and CDR2 FQNNGV. This CDR3 has 14 amino acids. Trimming took off 5 bases at V and 6 bases at J, with 16 bases between the two ends. The DNA of the CDR3 is TGTGCCAGCAGCCCGGGAGGGGAAGGTGATGGCTACACCTTC. It translates to CASSPGGEGDGYTF. Based on the CDR3 plus reference TRBV11-2 and TRBJ1-2, the full variable domain is EAGVAQSPRYKIIEKRQSVAFWCNPISGHATLYWYQQILGQGPKLLIQFQNNGVVDDSQLPKDRFSAERLKGVDSTLKIQPAKLEDSAVYLCASSPGGEGDGYTFGSGTRLTVV.

This clonotype was found once. The genes are TRBV7-4 and TRBJ2-4; 11 bases agree with TRBD1. J gave up 7 bases and V 4 bases, and 3 bases lay outside the gene matches. The CDR3 spans 14 residues. The germline CDR1 and CDR2 sequences are SGHVT and SQSDAQ. The CDR3 region is CASSSGQGANIQYF. The CDR3 DNA follows: TGTGCCAGCAGCTCAGGACAGGGGGCCAACATTCAGTACTTC.

This clonotype appeared many times. The V call is TRBV7-2, the J call TRBJ2-3; 12 nucleotides agree with TRBD2. CDR3 length equals 19 residues. The trim removed 5 bases at V and 4 bases at J, leaving 16 bases unmatched. Germline CDR1 reads SGHTA; CDR2 reads FQGNSA. CDR3 sequence (DNA): TGTGCCAGCAGCCAAACTCAGGGACTAGCGGGTCCCGGGGCAGATACGCAGTATTTT. It translates to CASSQTQGLAGPGADTQYF. The complete variable domain, with remaining parts taken from reference TRBV7-2 and TRBJ2-3, reads GAGVSQSPSNKVTEKGKDVELRCDPISGHTALYWYRQSLGQGLEFLIYFQGNSAPDKSGLPSDRFSAERTGGSVSTLTIQRTQQEDSAVYLCASSQTQGLAGPGADTQYFGPGTRLTVL.

The chain combines TRBV6-5 with TRBJ1-4; D perhaps matches TRBD1 (5 bases). Trimming removed 2 bases from V and 5 bases from J, with 6 bases in between. The CDR3 is made up of 13 amino acids. Per the germline V gene, CDR1 is MNHEY and CDR2 is SVGAGI. The CDR3 here is CASSYRGNEKLFF. CDR3 bases: TGTGCCAGCAGTTACAGGGGAAATGAAAAACTGTTTTTT.

V is TRBV20-1 and J is TRBJ2-7; D may be TRBD2 (6 bases). The CDR3 is made up of 14 amino acids. Trimming took off 3 bases at V and 0 bases at J, with 12 bases between the two ends. Germline V gene data show CDR1 as DFQATT and CDR2 as SNEGSKA (reference sequence). The CDR3 protein is CSASVEGGSYEQYF. CDR3 nucleotide sequence: TGCAGTGCTAGCGTGGAGGGCGGCTCCTACGAGCAGTACTTC.

The CDR3 region has the DNA TGTGCCAGCAGTTTAGCCAGTACTAGTCAGCCCCAGCATTTT. Its translation: CASSLASTSQPQHF. The V call is TRBV12-3 or TRBV12-4, the J call TRBJ1-5; D is undetermined. This CDR3 has 14 amino acids. V gave up 0 bases and J gave up 6 bases, with 9 bases separating them.

This clonotype has more than one count but fewer than ten. The rearrangement joins TRBV7-8 to TRBJ1-5; no reliable D call. V lost 2 bases, J lost 0 bases, and 8 bases lay in between. The CDR3 sequence is 15 residues long. The germline V gene has CDR1 SGHVS and CDR2 FQNEAQ. The CDR3 protein is CASSLTALSNQPQHF. The CDR3 DNA is TGTGCCAGCAGCTTAACGGCCCTTAGCAATCAGCCCCAGCATTTT. Full variable domain (rest looked up from reference TRBV7-8 and TRBJ1-5): GAGVSQSPRYKVAKRGQDVALRCDPISGHVSLFWYQQALGQGPEFLTYFQNEAQLDKSGLPSDRFFAERPEGSVSTLKIQRTQQEDSAVYLCASSLTALSNQPQHFGDGTRLSIL.

This clonotype came up a few times. The J gene is TRBJ2-7, the V gene TRBV7-8; possible D gene TRBD2, 5 bases. V was cut by 5 bases and J by 0 bases, with 14 bases left in between. The CDR3 runs to 15 residues. Germline V gene sequence: CDR1 SGHVS, CDR2 FQNEAQ. The CDR3 nucleotides read TGTGCCAGCAGCCCCGCCGGACTTAGCTCCTACGAGCAGTACTTC. Its translation is CASSPAGLSSYEQYF. Together with reference TRBV7-8 and TRBJ2-7, the CDR3 gives the full variable domain: GAGVSQSPRYKVAKRGQDVALRCDPISGHVSLFWYQQALGQGPEFLTYFQNEAQLDKSGLPSDRFFAERPEGSVSTLKIQRTQQEDSAVYLCASSPAGLSSYEQYFGPGTRLTVT.

V usage is TRBV29-1 and J usage is TRBJ1-2; TRBD1 aligns across 7 bases. Germline loops: CDR1 SQVTM, CDR2 ANQGSEA. V lost 0 bases and J lost 4; bases outside the gene matches: 11. The CDR3 has 16 amino acids. Here the CDR3 reads CSVEDPALGTVYGYTF. Here the CDR3 DNA reads TGCAGCGTTGAAGATCCTGCACTTGGGACAGTCTATGGCTACACCTTC.